Below, 4 T cell receptor beta chains from the same sample are listed, as sequenced in a study of OX40 agonist ivuxolimab in advanced cancers. TCRdb keeps only in-frame clones here, not all; method: immunoSEQ multiplex PCR. The sample lists about 53,000 clones, about 81% seen once, with around 13% in the top ten. The specimen comprised CD4+ or CD8+ T cells sorted from blood, sampled in a trial of the OX40 agonist ivuxolimab. These receptors were obtained from an adult with an advanced solid tumor such as melanoma, head and neck, liver or kidney cancer.

The chain uses TRBV10-3 and TRBJ2-1; D call uncertain. The V gene lost 4 bases and the J gene lost 0 bases, with 10 bases spanning the gap. Germline-derived CDR1 and CDR2 are ENHRY and SYGVKD. There are 15 residues in the CDR3. CDR3 sequence reads: CAISGPGSSYNEQFF. As DNA, the CDR3 is TGTGCCATCAGTGGTCCAGGAAGCTCCTACAATGAGCAGTTCTTC.

In its sample, this clone was seen once. The chain uses TRBV5-6 and TRBJ1-1; D gene unclear. Per the germline V gene, CDR1 is SGHDT and CDR2 is YYEEEE. The CDR3 has 15 amino acids. Trimming removed 1 base from V and 11 bases from J, with 21 bases in between. CDR3 residues: CASSLRSALIGRAFF. Here the CDR3 DNA reads TGTGCCAGCAGCTTGCGTTCAGCTTTGATTGGGAGGGCTTTCTTT.

The rearrangement uses TRBV5-1 and TRBJ1-4; D unresolved. CDR1 is SGHRS, CDR2 YFSETQ, per germline. V was pared by 1 base and J by 8 bases, with 12 bases between. The CDR3 is 14 residues long. The CDR3 DNA sequence: TGCGCCAGCAGCTTGTTGGTCGGCGGAGAAAAACTGTTTTTT. It codes for CASSLLVGGEKLFF. Full variable domain (outside the CDR3, taken from reference TRBV5-1 and TRBJ1-4): KAGVTQTPRYLIKTRGQQVTLSCSPISGHRSVSWYQQTPGQGLQFLFEYFSETQRNKGNFPGRFSGRQFSNSRSEMNVSTLELGDSALYLCASSLLVGGEKLFFGSGTQLSVL.

The genes are TRBV6-1 and TRBJ1-3; D is perhaps TRBD1 (6 bases). The CDR3 contains 16 residues. CDR1 and CDR2 from the germline V gene are MNHNS and SASEGT. Trimming took 2 bases from V and 4 from J, leaving 15 bases between them. The CDR3 sequence is CASSETLTGYGNTIYF. In nucleotides, the CDR3 is TGTGCCAGCAGTGAAACCCTAACAGGGTACGGAAACACCATATATTTT.